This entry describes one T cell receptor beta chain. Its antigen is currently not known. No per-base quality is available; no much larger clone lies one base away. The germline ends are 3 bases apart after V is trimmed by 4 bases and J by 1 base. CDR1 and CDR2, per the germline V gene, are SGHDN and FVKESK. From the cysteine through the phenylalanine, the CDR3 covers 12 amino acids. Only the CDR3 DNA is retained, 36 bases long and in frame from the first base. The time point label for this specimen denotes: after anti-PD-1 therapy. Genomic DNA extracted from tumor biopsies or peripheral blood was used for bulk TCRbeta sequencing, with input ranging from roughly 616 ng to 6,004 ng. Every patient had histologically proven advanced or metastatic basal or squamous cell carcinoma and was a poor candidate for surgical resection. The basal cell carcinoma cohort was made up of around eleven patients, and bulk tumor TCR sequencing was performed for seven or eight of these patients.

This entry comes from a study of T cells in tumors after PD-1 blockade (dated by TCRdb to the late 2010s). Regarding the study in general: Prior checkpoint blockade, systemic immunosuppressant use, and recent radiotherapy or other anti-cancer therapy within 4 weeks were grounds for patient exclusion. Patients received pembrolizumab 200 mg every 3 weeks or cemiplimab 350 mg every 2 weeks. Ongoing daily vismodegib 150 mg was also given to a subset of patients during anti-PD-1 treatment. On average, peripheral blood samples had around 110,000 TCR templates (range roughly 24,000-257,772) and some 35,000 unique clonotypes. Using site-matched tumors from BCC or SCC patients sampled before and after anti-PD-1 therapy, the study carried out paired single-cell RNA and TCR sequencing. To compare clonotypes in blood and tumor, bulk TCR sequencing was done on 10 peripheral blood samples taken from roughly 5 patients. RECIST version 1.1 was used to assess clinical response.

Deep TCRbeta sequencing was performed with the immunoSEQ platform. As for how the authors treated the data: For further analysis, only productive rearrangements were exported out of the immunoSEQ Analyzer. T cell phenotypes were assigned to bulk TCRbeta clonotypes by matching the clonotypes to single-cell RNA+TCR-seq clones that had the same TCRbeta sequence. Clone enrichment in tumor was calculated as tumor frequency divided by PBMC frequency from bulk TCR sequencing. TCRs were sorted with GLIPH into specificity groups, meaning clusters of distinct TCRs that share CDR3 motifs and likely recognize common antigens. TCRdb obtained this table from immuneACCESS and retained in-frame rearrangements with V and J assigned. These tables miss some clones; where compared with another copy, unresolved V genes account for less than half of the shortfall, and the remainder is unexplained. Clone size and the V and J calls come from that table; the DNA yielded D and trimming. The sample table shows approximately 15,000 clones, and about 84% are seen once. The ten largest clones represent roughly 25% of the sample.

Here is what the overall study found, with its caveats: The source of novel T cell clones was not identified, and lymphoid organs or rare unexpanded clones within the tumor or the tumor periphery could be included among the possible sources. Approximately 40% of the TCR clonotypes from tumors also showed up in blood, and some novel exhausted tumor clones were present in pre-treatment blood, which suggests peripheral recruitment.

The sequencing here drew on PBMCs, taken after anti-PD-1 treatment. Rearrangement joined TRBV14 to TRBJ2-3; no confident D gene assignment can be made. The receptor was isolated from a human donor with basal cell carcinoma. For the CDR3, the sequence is CASSPRTDTQYF. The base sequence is TGTGCCAGCAGCCCCCGCACAGATACGCAGTATTTT.